This T cell receptor beta chain appears in the sequencing data of a study of cytomegalovirus exposure and HLA in healthy donors. Whole-study results and caveats: CMV antigen specificity was confirmed in vitro for a few CMV-associated chains.

This clone appeared a few times. What it binds is unknown. Both 60 Vbeta primers and 13 Jbeta primers went into the PCR. Original data processing: An analysis that came later counted tens of millions of unique TCR beta chains, around 10 million shared. The data were produced by immunoSEQ multiplex PCR, yet TCRdb's version contains in-frame clones alone and is incomplete. Clone size and the V and J calls come from that table; the DNA yielded D and trimming. The table shows about 87,000 clones, with roughly 8.2% occurring only once. Per germline, CDR1 MDHEN and CDR2 SYDVKM. Between the trimmed V and J ends, which lost 7 bases and 2 bases, there was a span of 9 bases. The CDR3 runs 12 residues.

V gene TRBV28 combines with J gene TRBJ2-7; D is ambiguous. The sequence came from a man aged 50-59 years in good health and CMV-seronegative. The sample was PBMCs. The CDR3 coding sequence is TGTGCCAGCAACAGAGACACCTACGAGCAGTACTTC. Its translation: CASNRDTYEQYF.